Shown below are 8 T cell receptor beta chains from a single sample sequenced in a study of monozygotic twins with cystic fibrosis. Libraries were prepared by immunoSEQ multiplex PCR; TCRdb keeps only in-frame clonotypes and omits some of them. The table has around 30,000 clones, around four fifths seen once. Sequencing was carried out using blood. These TCRs come from a girl aged 2-10 years with cystic fibrosis.

This chain links TRBV6-1 with TRBJ2-7, with 11 bases aligning to TRBD2. The trim removed 4 bases at V and 0 bases at J, leaving 5 bases unmatched. The CDR3 is 16 amino acids. Germline CDR1 MNHNS, CDR2 SASEGT. The CDR3 nucleotides read TGTGCCAGCAGTGGTGGACTAGCGGGCAACTCCTACGAGCAGTACTTC. Protein sequence: CASSGGLAGNSYEQYF.

The genes are TRBV7-2 and TRBJ2-7, with 7 bases lining up with TRBD1. V lost 5 bases to trimming and J lost 5 bases; unmatched junction nucleotides: 9. The CDR3 length is 14 residues. Germline V gives CDR1 SGHTA, CDR2 FQGNSA. The CDR3 protein is CASSLPVGGNEQYF. The CDR3 coding sequence is TGTGCCAGCAGCCTTCCCGTAGGGGGCAACGAGCAGTACTTC.

This clone has a single count. The chain joins TRBV6-5 to TRBJ1-3, with D unclear. The length of the CDR3 is 14 residues. V lost 0 bases to trimming and J lost 2 bases, with 5 bases between them. Germline V gene lookup returns CDR1 MNHEY and CDR2 SVGAGI. The CDR3 region has the DNA TGTGCCAGCAGTTACTCTGGGACTGGAAACACCATATATTTT. Its protein product is CASSYSGTGNTIYF.

The chain is built from TRBV6-1 and TRBJ2-7; D may match TRBD1 or TRBD2 (5 bases each). Germline loops: CDR1 MNHNS, CDR2 SASEGT. The CDR3 covers 14 residues. This CDR3 is CAILRDGVQGEQYF. The DNA for the CDR3 is TGTGCTATCCTCAGGGACGGAGTCCAGGGCGAGCAGTACTTC.

The rearrangement joins TRBV14 to TRBJ2-1; D is perhaps TRBD2 (6 bases). The CDR3 is 17 amino acids. Germline CDR1 is SGHDN and CDR2 is FVKESK. The ends were cut back, 1 base at V and 3 bases at J, with 16 bases in the middle. The CDR3 region has the DNA TGTGCCAGCAGCCAAGCCCCCCGGGGGAGTGTCTACAATGAGCAGTTCTTC. Encoded protein: CASSQAPRGSVYNEQFF.

The chain employs TRBV5-6 and TRBJ2-7; D is unclear. Looked up from germline, CDR1 is SGHDT and CDR2 is YYEEEE. V shed 0 bases and J shed 0 bases, with 7 bases lying between them. There are 14 residues in the CDR3. The CDR3 spells CASSLGAISYEQYF. CDR3 DNA: TGTGCCAGCAGCTTGGGTGCGATCTCCTACGAGCAGTACTTC.

The V and J genes are TRBV18 and TRBJ1-5; possibly TRBD1 for D (5 bases). V shed 2 bases and J shed 6 bases, with 11 bases lying between them. The CDR3 sequence is 14 residues long. Germline values: CDR1 KGHSH, CDR2 LQKENI. The CDR3 DNA reads as TGTGCCAGCTCACCAGGGACCGGAGGTCAGCCCCAGCATTTT. As protein: CASSPGTGGQPQHF.

The chain links TRBV5-6 to TRBJ1-4, with 11 bases matching TRBD1. CDR3 size: 14 residues. In germline, CDR1 is SGHDT, CDR2 YYEEEE. V shed 3 bases, J shed 14 bases, and the junction held 9 bases outside the gene matches. The CDR3 DNA sequence: TGTGCCAGCAGCTATGGACAGGGGGCAATGGATCTGTTTTTT. This gives the protein CASSYGQGAMDLFF. The complete variable domain, with remaining parts taken from reference TRBV5-6 and TRBJ1-4, reads DAGVTQSPTHLIKTRGQQVTLRCSPKSGHDTVSWYQQALGQGPQFIFQYYEEEERQRGNFPDRFSGHQFPNYSSELNVNALLLGDSALYLCASSYGQGAMDLFFGSGTQLSVL.